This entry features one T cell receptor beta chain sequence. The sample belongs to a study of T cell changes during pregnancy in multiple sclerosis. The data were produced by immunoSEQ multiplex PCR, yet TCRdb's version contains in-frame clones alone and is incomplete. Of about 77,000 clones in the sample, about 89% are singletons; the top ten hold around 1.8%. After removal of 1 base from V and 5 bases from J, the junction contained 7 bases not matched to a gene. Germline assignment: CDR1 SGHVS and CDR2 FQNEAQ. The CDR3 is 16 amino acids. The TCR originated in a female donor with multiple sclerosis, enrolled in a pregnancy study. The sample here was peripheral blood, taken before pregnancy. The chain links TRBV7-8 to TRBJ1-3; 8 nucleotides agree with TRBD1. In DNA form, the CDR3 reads TGTGCCAGCAGCTTAGTACAGGGGGTGCGTCGAAACACCATATATTTT. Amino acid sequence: CASSLVQGVRRNTIYF.